This TCR beta chain was profiled in a study of blood T cell repertoires in COVID-19. Study context: Sites across the United States, Italy and Spain contributed samples from acute and convalescent COVID-19.

Original handling: Researchers report that nucleated cell counts were estimated from reference gene primer amplification. Sequencing was performed with immunoSEQ multiplex PCR; in TCRdb, only in-frame clones are kept and a portion is missing. D and trimming come from the DNA, and the V and J calls and clone size come from that table. There are approximately 200,000 clones in the sample; around 88% occur only once, and more than 1.4% lies in the top ten. This clone has just one count. Trimming took 8 bases from V and 6 from J, leaving 17 bases between them. CDR3 size: 12 residues. CDR1 is GTSNPN and CDR2 is SVGIG in the germline V gene (reference sequence).

V usage is TRBV30 and J usage is TRBJ2-7; D is unclear. Input material: peripheral blood. The TCR sequence derives from a man between 18 and 29 years old with active or convalescent COVID-19. The CDR3 reads CAGGGRPGEQYF. The CDR3 DNA sequence: TGTGCCGGTGGCGGTCGGCCCGGCGAGCAGTACTTC.